The 23 T cell receptor beta chains reported below all come from one sample, sequenced in a study of long-term antiretroviral therapy in people with HIV. Sequencing used immunoSEQ v3.0 at survey level. TCRdb's table, derived via immunoSEQ multiplex PCR, lists solely in-frame clones and lacks some. This sample has about 21,000 clones, with 88% found just once. Here the sequenced sample was unsorted PBMCs, taken 2.3 years after starting antiretroviral therapy. These receptors were collected from a man aged 60 to 69 with HIV.

The chain carries TRBV28 and TRBJ2-7; D is ambiguous. Trimming cost V 4 bases and J 6 bases, with 22 bases left between them. Per the germline V gene, CDR1 is MDHEN and CDR2 is SYDVKM. The CDR3 totals 16 residues. The DNA of the CDR3 is TGTGCCAGCAGTTCCTCTATGATTACGGTAAGGCCCGAGCAGTACTTC. Amino acid sequence: CASSSSMITVRPEQYF.

The chain is built from TRBV6-6 and TRBJ1-2; D is unclear. The V gene lost 6 bases and the J gene lost 7 bases, with 18 bases spanning the gap. The CDR3 has 14 amino acids. Germline CDR1 is MNHNY and CDR2 is SVGAGI (reference sequence). CDR3 coding DNA: TGTGCCAGCAGCTTAGCGAGGGAGAATAGTGGCTACACCTTC. Amino acid sequence: CASSLARENSGYTF.

The chain carries TRBV4-1 and TRBJ1-4; no firm D call. This CDR3 comprises 15 residues. The germline CDR1 and CDR2 sequences are MGHRA and YSYEKL. V dropped 1 base and J dropped 5 bases, with 11 bases sitting between them. The CDR3 DNA reads as TGCGCCAGCAGCCAAGTAGGTTTTATAAATGAAAAACTGTTTTTT. Translation: CASSQVGFINEKLFF.

V usage is TRBV4-1 and J usage is TRBJ1-2; 8 bases line up with TRBD1. The germline CDR1 and CDR2 sequences are MGHRA and YSYEKL. This CDR3 contains 15 residues. V shed 4 bases, J shed 8 bases, and the junction held 12 bases outside the gene matches. CDR3 loop: CASSLTSRGPGGYTF. CDR3 bases: TGCGCCAGCAGCCTAACTAGCAGGGGGCCAGGGGGCTACACCTTC.

This chain uses TRBV5-6 with TRBJ1-1, with 9 bases lining up with TRBD1. V was clipped by 4 bases and J by 6 bases; unmatched bases: 7. Germline assignment: CDR1 SGHDT and CDR2 YYEEEE. The CDR3 contains 14 residues. CDR3 nucleotide sequence: TGTGCCAGCAGCGCCCGGGACAGGGTGCCTGAAGCTTTCTTT. Translation: CASSARDRVPEAFF.

The chain uses TRBV18 and TRBJ2-1; tentative D call: TRBD2 (6 bases). V was pared by 3 bases and J by 6 bases, with 12 bases between. In germline, CDR1 is KGHSH, CDR2 LQKENI. The CDR3 runs to 14 residues. The CDR3 sequence is CASSPEAGRNEQFF. The CDR3 DNA sequence: TGTGCCAGCTCACCGGAGGCGGGACGCAATGAGCAGTTCTTC.

DNA for the CDR3: TGTGCCAGCAGTTTAAGGACATTCGATAATTCACCCCTCCACTTT. Its protein product is CASSLRTFDNSPLHF. V and J are TRBV28 and TRBJ1-6; D possibly corresponds to TRBD1 (5 bases). There are 15 residues in the CDR3. V dropped 2 bases and J dropped 5 bases, with 10 bases sitting between them. Germline assignment: CDR1 MDHEN and CDR2 SYDVKM. The full variable domain, in which reference TRBV28 and TRBJ1-6 provide the parts outside the CDR3, is DVKVTQSSRYLVKRTGEKVFLECVQDMDHENMFWYRQDPGLGLRLIYFSYDVKMKEKGDIPEGYSVSREKKERFSLILESASTNQTSMYLCASSLRTFDNSPLHFGNGTRLTVT.

This sequence joins TRBV27 and TRBJ2-7; 8 bases line up with TRBD1. Germline loops: CDR1 MNHEY, CDR2 SMNVEV (reference sequence). V gave up 5 bases and J gave up 2 bases; unmatched junction bases: 5. The CDR3 totals 14 residues. CDR3 region: CASSTRTGPYEQYF. In DNA, the CDR3 is TGTGCCAGCAGTACAAGGACAGGGCCCTACGAGCAGTACTTC.

The genes are TRBV2 and TRBJ2-5; possibly TRBD2 for D (5 bases). The V and J ends lost 4 bases and 5 bases respectively, with 11 bases between them. The CDR3 is made up of 13 amino acids. CDR1 is SNHLY, CDR2 FYNNEI, per germline. CDR3 in DNA: TGTGCCAGCAGTGCCGGACTTGGGGAGACCCAGTACTTC. Translated, it gives CASSAGLGETQYF.

The chain joins TRBV7-6 to TRBJ2-7; D might be TRBD1 (5 bases). CDR3 length: 13 residues. Trimming left V 5 bases short and J 3 bases short, with 11 bases between. Per the germline V gene, CDR1 is SGHVS and CDR2 is FNYEAQ. As DNA, the CDR3 is TGTGCCAGCAGCGCAGGGCCCAACTACGAGCAGTACTTC. Translation gives CASSAGPNYEQYF. The full variable domain, with the rest looked up from reference TRBV7-6 and TRBJ2-7, is GAGVSQSPRYKVTKRGQDVALRCDPISGHVSLYWYRQALGQGPEFLTYFNYEAQQDKSGLPNDRFSAERPEGSISTLTIQRTEQRDSAMYRCASSAGPNYEQYFGPGTRLTVT.

The genes are TRBV18 and TRBJ2-5, with D perhaps matching TRBD2 (6 bases). V was shortened by 0 bases and J by 0 bases, with 8 bases between the two germline ends. The germline CDR1 and CDR2 sequences are KGHSH and LQKENI. This CDR3 contains 15 residues. The DNA of the CDR3 is TGTGCCAGCTCACCACCAGGGAGGTACCAAGAGACCCAGTACTTC. Protein: CASSPPGRYQETQYF.

The chain is built from TRBV6-6 and TRBJ1-2; D gene ambiguous. The germline V and J ends were trimmed by 7 bases and 4 bases, with 13 bases remaining between them. Per the germline V gene, CDR1 is MNHNY and CDR2 is SVGAGI (reference sequence). The CDR3 consists of 13 residues. CDR3 DNA: TGTGCCAGCACCCTAGTAATGGGCTATGGCTACACCTTC. As protein: CASTLVMGYGYTF.

The chain recombines TRBV7-2 with TRBJ2-6; D is ambiguous. This CDR3 region has 17 residues. Trimming stripped 1 base from V and 0 bases from J, with 10 bases between. CDR1 is SGHTA and CDR2 is FQGNSA in the germline V gene. CDR3 protein: CASSLVGGSSGANVLTF. CDR3 in DNA: TGTGCCAGCAGCTTAGTTGGCGGTAGCTCTGGGGCCAACGTCCTGACTTTC. Drawing the rest from reference TRBV7-2 and TRBJ2-6, the complete variable domain is GAGVSQSPSNKVTEKGKDVELRCDPISGHTALYWYRQSLGQGLEFLIYFQGNSAPDKSGLPSDRFSAERTGGSVSTLTIQRTQQEDSAVYLCASSLVGGSSGANVLTFGAGSRLTVL.

J is TRBJ1-2 and V is TRBV5-4; 9 bases are shared with TRBD1. CDR3 length equals 15 residues. Germline values: CDR1 SGHNT, CDR2 YYREEE (reference sequence). Trimming removed 0 bases from V and 2 bases from J; junction bases left unmatched: 2. The CDR3 reads CASSLAGTGNYGYTF. The CDR3 nucleotides are TGTGCCAGCAGCTTGGCCGGGACAGGGAACTATGGCTACACCTTC.

The chain uses TRBV29-1 and TRBJ1-2; D remains unclear. The CDR3 has 13 residues. Germline V lookup: CDR1 SQVTM, CDR2 ANQGSEA. The V and J ends lost 4 bases and 2 bases respectively, with 11 bases between them. The CDR3 DNA is TGCAGCGTTGCCCGACTGGGAAACTATGGCTACACCTTC. Translation gives CSVARLGNYGYTF.

V is TRBV5-1 and J is TRBJ2-5; D is perhaps TRBD2 (5 bases). There are 13 residues in the CDR3. V lost 0 bases and J lost 4, with 7 bases in between. CDR1 is SGHRS and CDR2 is YFSETQ in the germline V gene. CDR3: CASSLVAGETQYF. The DNA for the CDR3 is TGCGCCAGCAGCTTGGTTGCGGGAGAGACCCAGTACTTC. Full variable domain (rest looked up from reference TRBV5-1 and TRBJ2-5): KAGVTQTPRYLIKTRGQQVTLSCSPISGHRSVSWYQQTPGQGLQFLFEYFSETQRNKGNFPGRFSGRQFSNSRSEMNVSTLELGDSALYLCASSLVAGETQYFGPGTRLLVL.

The chain couples TRBV6-1 to TRBJ2-7; tentatively, D is TRBD1 (6 bases). V lost 6 bases to trimming and J lost 5 bases, with 8 bases between them. CDR3 length: 11 amino acids. Per germline, CDR1 MNHNS and CDR2 SASEGT. CDR3 loop: CASSHRDEQYF. The CDR3, as DNA: TGTGCCAGCAGCCACAGGGACGAGCAGTACTTC.

V gene TRBV6-1 combines with J gene TRBJ1-2; D is ambiguous. Trimming stripped 4 bases from V and 5 bases from J, with 11 bases between. Germline V gene data show CDR1 as MNHNS and CDR2 as SASEGT. The CDR3 is 13 residues long. CDR3 in amino acids: CASSVGHLYGYTF. The CDR3 coding sequence is TGTGCCAGCAGTGTAGGGCATCTGTATGGCTACACCTTC.

The chain joins TRBV7-3 to TRBJ2-6, with D unresolved. The V gene lost 5 bases and the J gene lost 3 bases, with 8 bases spanning the gap. The CDR3 loop spans 14 amino acids. Germline CDR1 SGHTA, CDR2 FQGTGA. CDR3 region: CASSPRSGANVLTF. As DNA, the CDR3 is TGTGCCAGCAGCCCTCGGAGTGGGGCCAACGTCCTGACTTTC.

The CDR3 region has the DNA TGTGCCAGCAGCTTAGTCGGACAGGGGCGCACAGATACGCAGTATTTT. Residues: CASSLVGQGRTDTQYF. This chain uses TRBV11-3 with TRBJ2-3; 9 bases fit TRBD1. V lost 1 base to trimming and J lost 1 base; unmatched junction nucleotides: 3. CDR3 size: 16 residues. Germline V gene sequence: CDR1 SGHNT, CDR2 YENEEA.

The count of this clone is one. The chain couples TRBV5-1 to TRBJ2-3, with 10 bases aligning to TRBD2. The CDR3 length is 16 residues. Germline loops: CDR1 SGHRS, CDR2 YFSETQ. V dropped 4 bases and J dropped 2; count of bases not matched to a gene: 7. Here the CDR3 reads CASSKTTSGLTDTQYF. The DNA of the CDR3 is TGCGCCAGCAGCAAAACGACTAGCGGGCTCACAGATACGCAGTATTTT.

DNA of the CDR3: TGCAGCGTATATTCTAGCGGGGGAGCCTACAATGAGCAGTTCTTC. It translates to CSVYSSGGAYNEQFF. The chain is built from TRBV29-1 and TRBJ2-1; 10 bases are a match to TRBD2. Germline values: CDR1 SQVTM, CDR2 ANQGSEA. CDR3 length: 15 residues. Trimming cost V 6 bases and J 2 bases; bases outside gene matches: 7.

The genes are TRBV10-1 and TRBJ2-2, with a weak D call TRBD1 (6 bases). V was cut by 2 bases and J by 6 bases, with 10 bases left in between. CDR1 and CDR2 from the germline V gene are WNHNN and SYGVQD (reference sequence). This CDR3 spans 14 amino acids. The CDR3 DNA follows: TGCGCCAGCAGTGAGCCGGGACACGCCGGGGAGCTGTTTTTT. Residues: CASSEPGHAGELFF.